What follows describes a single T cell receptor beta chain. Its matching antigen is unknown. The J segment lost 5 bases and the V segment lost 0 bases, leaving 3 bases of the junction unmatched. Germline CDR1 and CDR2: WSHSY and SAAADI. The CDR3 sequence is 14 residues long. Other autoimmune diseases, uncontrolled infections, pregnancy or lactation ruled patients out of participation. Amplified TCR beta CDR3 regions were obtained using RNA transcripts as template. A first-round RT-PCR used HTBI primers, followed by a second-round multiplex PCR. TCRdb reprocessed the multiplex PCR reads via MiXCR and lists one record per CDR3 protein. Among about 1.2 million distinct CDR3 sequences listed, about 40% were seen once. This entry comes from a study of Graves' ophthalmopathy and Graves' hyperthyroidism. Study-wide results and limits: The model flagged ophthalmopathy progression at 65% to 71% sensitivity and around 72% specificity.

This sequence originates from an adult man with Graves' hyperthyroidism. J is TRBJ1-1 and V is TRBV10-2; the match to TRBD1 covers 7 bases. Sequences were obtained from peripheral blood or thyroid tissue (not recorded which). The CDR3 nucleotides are TGCGCCAGCAGTGAGTCGACAGGGCGGACTGAAGCTTTCTTT. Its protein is CASSESTGRTEAFF.